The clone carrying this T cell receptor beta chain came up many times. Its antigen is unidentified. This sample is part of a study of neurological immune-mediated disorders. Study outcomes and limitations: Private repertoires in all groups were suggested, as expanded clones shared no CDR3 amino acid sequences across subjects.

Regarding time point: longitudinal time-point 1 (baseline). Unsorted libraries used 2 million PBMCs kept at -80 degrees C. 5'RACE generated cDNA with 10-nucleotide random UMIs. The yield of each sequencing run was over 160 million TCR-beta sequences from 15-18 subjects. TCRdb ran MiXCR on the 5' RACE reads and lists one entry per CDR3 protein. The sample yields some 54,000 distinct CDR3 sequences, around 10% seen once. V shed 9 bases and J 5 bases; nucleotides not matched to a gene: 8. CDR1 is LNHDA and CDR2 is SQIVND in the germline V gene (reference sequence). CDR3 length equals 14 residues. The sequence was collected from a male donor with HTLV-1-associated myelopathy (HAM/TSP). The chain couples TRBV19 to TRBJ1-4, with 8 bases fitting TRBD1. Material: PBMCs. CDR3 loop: CASSDRDRNEKLFF. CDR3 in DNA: TGTGCCAGCTCGGATCGGGACAGGAATGAAAAACTGTTTTTT.